Listed here are 30 T cell receptor beta chains from one sample, sequenced in a study of T cells in Graves' hyperthyroidism and ophthalmopathy. RNA transcripts yielded amplified TCR beta CDR3 regions. Carried out on the TCR CDR3, a first-round RT-PCR used the HTBI primer set. TCRdb independently ran MiXCR on the multiplex PCR reads; one entry per CDR3 protein. Of 200,000 to 250,000 distinct CDR3 sequences in the sample, 16% were seen once. Sequencing input: blood. Receptor source: a woman in her late teens or twenties with Graves' ophthalmopathy.

This clonotype was counted ten times or more. The rearrangement uses TRBV11-2 and TRBJ2-7; D uncertain. The germline V gene encodes CDR1 SGHAT and CDR2 FQNNGV. The germline V and J ends were trimmed by 0 bases and 3 bases, with 3 bases remaining between them. CDR3 size: 12 residues. The CDR3 DNA is TGTGCCAGCAGCTTAGACTACTACGAGCAGTACTTC. Protein: CASSLDYYEQYF.

Turning to this clonotype: One base away lies a much larger clone, so this may be a sequencing read error. The chain couples TRBV7-3 to TRBJ2-3; no clear D. The J call is in doubt because the DNA end fits TRBJ1-5 better. The CDR3 runs 17 residues. The germline CDR1 and CDR2 sequences are SGHTA and FQGTGA. This CDR3 reads CASSLTSGSPFTDTQHF. The CDR3 DNA is TGTGCCAGCAGCTTGACTAGCGGGAGCCCTTTCACAGATACGCAGCATTTT.

The V call is TRBV14, the J call TRBJ2-1; 7 bases align to TRBD2. Unmatched junction bases numbered 4, after V lost 1 base and J lost 13 bases. Germline CDR1 SGHDN, CDR2 FVKESK. This CDR3 region has 12 residues. The CDR3 DNA sequence: TGTGCCAGCAGCCAAGTCGCGGGGGATCAGTTCTTC. Translated, it gives CASSQVAGDQFF.

This clonotype was seen ten or more times. In nucleotides, the CDR3 is TGTGCCAGTGCCACTAGCGGGTGGGGAGAGCAGTACTTC. Translating it yields CASATSGWGEQYF. The genes are TRBV19 and TRBJ2-7; 9 nucleotides line up with TRBD2. The CDR3 runs to 13 residues. After removal of 8 bases from V and 7 bases from J, the junction contained 9 bases not matched to a gene. The V gene's germline CDR1 is LNHDA and CDR2 SQIVND (reference sequence).

This clonotype was observed many times. The chain carries TRBV5-1 and TRBJ2-7; D perhaps matches TRBD1 (5 bases). Per germline, CDR1 SGHRS and CDR2 YFSETQ. V was clipped by 2 bases and J by 6 bases, with 9 bases between them. CDR3 length: 12 residues. CDR3 protein: CASSLGHSEQYF. The CDR3 nucleotides read TGCGCCAGCAGCTTAGGACACTCCGAGCAGTACTTC.

This clonotype was counted many times. The rearrangement joins TRBV12-3 or TRBV12-4 to TRBJ2-5; D is possibly TRBD2 (6 bases). V was shortened by 1 base and J by 6 bases, with 9 bases between the two germline ends. This CDR3 is 13 amino acids long. The CDR3 DNA follows: TGTGCCAGCAGTTTAGGGGGACTTAAGACCCAGTACTTC. This encodes CASSLGGLKTQYF.

This rearrangement joins TRBV7-9 to TRBJ1-3, with D tentatively TRBD1 (5 bases). Germline CDR1 is SEHNR and CDR2 is FQNEAQ (reference sequence). This CDR3 region has 15 residues. The V end lost 5 bases, the J end lost 3 bases, and 14 bases lay between the germline ends. CDR3 residues: CASSPLLGVGNTIYF. The CDR3 DNA reads as TGTGCCAGCAGCCCACTCCTAGGGGTTGGAAACACCATATATTTT.

In its sample, this clonotype was seen many times. V gene TRBV5-1 combines with J gene TRBJ1-1; possibly TRBD1 for D (6 bases). Germline CDR1 SGHRS, CDR2 YFSETQ. V was trimmed by 1 base and J by 5 bases, leaving 18 bases between them. CDR3 length equals 16 residues. This CDR3 is CASSLHSIGGRTEAFF. CDR3 DNA sequence: TGCGCCAGCAGCTTGCACTCAATCGGGGGCCGGACTGAAGCTTTCTTT.

This clonotype was counted only a few times. With a much larger clone just one base away, this may be a read error. The V and J genes are TRBV27 and TRBJ2-3; no definite D call. V was pared by 4 bases and J by 0 bases, with 5 bases between. Germline CDR1 MNHEY, CDR2 SMNVEV (reference sequence). This CDR3 contains 13 residues. The CDR3 loop reads CASSWASTDTQYF. Here the CDR3 DNA reads TGTGCCAGCAGTTGGGCTAGCACAGATACGCAGTATTTT.

At least ten counts were recorded for this clonotype. The V gene is TRBV6-4, the J gene TRBJ2-1; D unresolved. V lost 2 bases and J 3 bases, leaving 14 bases between the germline ends. The CDR3 has 16 residues. CDR1 MRHNA and CDR2 SNTAGT come from the germline V gene. The CDR3 loop reads CASSDRHILNYNEQFF. For the CDR3, the DNA is TGTGCCAGCAGTGACCGACATATACTGAACTACAATGAGCAGTTCTTC.

In this sample, this clonotype turned up many times. This chain connects TRBV5-8 to TRBJ1-2; 7 bases match TRBD1. V was clipped by 4 bases and J by 6 bases; unmatched bases: 3. The germline V gene encodes CDR1 SGHTS and CDR2 YDEGEE. The length of the CDR3 is 12 residues. CDR3 in amino acids: CASSDRVNGYTF. As DNA, the CDR3 is TGTGCCAGCAGCGACAGGGTCAATGGCTACACCTTC.

This clonotype has at least ten counts. The J gene is TRBJ1-1, the V gene TRBV2; no reliable D call. The germline V gene has CDR1 SNHLY and CDR2 FYNNEI. The CDR3 has 15 amino acids. V lost 6 bases and J lost 2, with 16 bases in between. CDR3: CASRQLPGVNTEAFF. DNA of the CDR3: TGTGCCAGCAGACAACTTCCGGGAGTCAACACTGAAGCTTTCTTT.

This clonotype was observed once. A clone one base away is much larger, so this may be a read error. In this CDR3 the conserved last residue, phenylalanine or tryptophan, is missing, so a read error is likely. This chain joins TRBV4-2 and TRBJ2-5; 7 bases agree with TRBD1. Germline trimming cut 4 bases from V and 3 bases from J; bases unmatched to any gene: 5. The CDR3 sequence is 14 residues long. Germline lookup yields CDR1 LGHNA and CDR2 YNFKEQ. CDR3 in amino acids: CASSLDRLEETQYL. CDR3 bases: TGTGCCAGCAGCCTGGACAGGTTAGAAGAGACCCAGTACCTC.

This clonotype was seen repeatedly, ten times or more. J is TRBJ2-3 and V is TRBV18, with TRBD2 matching over 10 bases. CDR3 length: 15 amino acids. Germline V gene sequence: CDR1 KGHSH, CDR2 LQKENI. After removal of 6 bases from V and 1 base from J, the junction contained 4 bases not matched to a gene. The CDR3 region has the DNA TGTGCCAGCTCCCAAGGGACTAGCGGCACAGATACGCAGTATTTT. This translates into CASSQGTSGTDTQYF.

The J gene is TRBJ1-2, the V gene TRBV28; 11 bases map to TRBD1. Germline lookup yields CDR1 MDHEN and CDR2 SYDVKM. The ends lost 1 base at V and 6 bases at J; junction bases unmatched: 4. The CDR3 contains 15 residues. The CDR3 DNA is TGTGCCAGCAGTTTATCCGGGACAGGGGGTAATGGCTACACCTTC. Amino acids: CASSLSGTGGNGYTF.

This clonotype showed up many times. V usage is TRBV7-8 and J usage is TRBJ2-2, with D hard to call. This CDR3 is built from 11 residues. V lost 7 bases to trimming and J lost 5 bases, with 5 bases between them. Germline CDR1 reads SGHVS; CDR2 reads FQNEAQ. CDR3 coding DNA: TGTGCCAGCATCATAACCGGGGAGCTGTTTTTT. Protein sequence: CASIITGELFF.

The table lists this clonotype with many counts. The rearrangement links TRBV11-2 to TRBJ2-2, with 7 bases that match TRBD2. Trimming removed 2 bases from V and 3 bases from J; junction bases left unmatched: 0. The germline V gene encodes CDR1 SGHAT and CDR2 FQNNGV. The CDR3 has 14 residues. CDR3 sequence: CASSLRGDTGELFF. The CDR3 DNA follows: TGTGCCAGCAGCTTACGGGGGGACACCGGGGAGCTGTTTTTT.

This clonotype was seen a few times. The rearrangement links TRBV27 to TRBJ2-2; D perhaps matches TRBD2 (7 bases). This CDR3 contains 19 residues. V lost 4 bases and J lost 0, with 21 bases in between. Germline assignment: CDR1 MNHEY and CDR2 SMNVEV (reference sequence). Here the CDR3 DNA reads TGTGCCAGCAGTTCATCTCGTTTGGGGGGGGCCGCGAACACCGGGGAGCTGTTTTTT. It encodes CASSSSRLGGAANTGELFF.

The chain has TRBV5-1 and TRBJ2-7, with 10 bases identical to TRBD1. J was trimmed by 3 bases and V by 4 bases; bases with no gene match: 7. This CDR3 is built from 15 residues. Germline CDR1 and CDR2: SGHRS and YFSETQ. DNA for the CDR3: TGCGCCAGCAGCCTCTGGACAGGGGGAGACTACGAGCAGTACTTC. It is translated as CASSLWTGGDYEQYF.

This clonotype showed up many times. The V call is TRBV5-8, the J call TRBJ2-3; D not certain. Trimming cost V 6 bases and J 6 bases, with 20 bases left between them. Looked up from germline, CDR1 is SGHTS and CDR2 is YDEGEE. CDR3 length: 15 amino acids. The CDR3 DNA follows: TGTGCCAGCAACAAGGATGGCCTCGCACGGGATACGCAGTATTTT. This gives the protein CASNKDGLARDTQYF.

This clonotype appeared many times. The chain recombines TRBV24-1 with TRBJ2-1; maybe TRBD2 (5 bases). V gave up 4 bases and J gave up 12 bases, with 18 bases separating them. Germline CDR1 reads KGHDR; CDR2 reads SFDVKD. This CDR3 comprises 14 residues. CDR3 region: CATSDSRAGSGQFF. The CDR3 DNA is TGTGCCACCAGTGACTCGAGGGCCGGAAGCGGGCAGTTCTTC.

This clonotype was seen a few times. The V call is TRBV6-2 or TRBV6-3, the J call TRBJ2-7, with 8 bases aligning to TRBD2. CDR1 MNHEY and CDR2 SVGEGT come from the germline V gene. Unmatched junction bases numbered 0, after V lost 2 bases and J lost 0 bases. The CDR3 has 14 amino acids. CDR3 residues: CASSYTSGSYEQYF. The CDR3 coding sequence is TGTGCCAGCAGTTACACTAGCGGCTCCTACGAGCAGTACTTC.

This clonotype was observed many times. The V gene is TRBV6-1, the J gene TRBJ2-7, with D perhaps TRBD1 (5 bases). Germline CDR1 MNHNS, CDR2 SASEGT. The CDR3 has 16 amino acids. The V and J ends lost 7 bases and 0 bases respectively, with 19 bases between them. CDR3 nucleotides: TGTGCCAGCATGCAGACAGTGGGCCGGACCTCCTACGAGCAGTACTTC. Amino acid sequence: CASMQTVGRTSYEQYF.

The chain employs TRBV2 and TRBJ2-3; 11 bases are a match to TRBD2. CDR1 SNHLY and CDR2 FYNNEI come from the germline V gene. V trimming: 8 bases; J trimming: 2 bases; junction bases outside the gene matches: 6. The CDR3 runs 15 residues. In nucleotides, the CDR3 is TGTGCCAGCTGGCGGGGACTAGCGGCCACAGATACGCAGTATTTT. The encoded protein is CASWRGLAATDTQYF.

This clonotype is a singleton in its sample. The chain employs TRBV28 and TRBJ2-7; 7 bases match TRBD1. The CDR3 extends over 14 amino acids. J gave up 7 bases and V 1 base, and 7 bases lay outside the gene matches. CDR1 is MDHEN and CDR2 is SYDVKM in the germline V gene. This chain's CDR3 is CASSLLSRGREQYF. The CDR3 nucleotides are TGTGCCAGCAGTTTATTGAGTAGGGGGCGAGAGCAGTACTTC.

This clonotype has a count of ten or more. V gene TRBV11-2 combines with J gene TRBJ2-3; perhaps TRBD2 as D (6 bases). The CDR3 has 14 residues. V dropped 4 bases and J dropped 2 bases, with 10 bases sitting between them. From germline, CDR1 is SGHAT and CDR2 FQNNGV. The CDR3 nucleotides are TGTGCCAGCAGCTACCGGGACTTCACAGATACGCAGTATTTT. As protein: CASSYRDFTDTQYF.

The V and J genes are TRBV9 and TRBJ2-1; no reliable D call. V was shortened by 0 bases and J by 2 bases, with 15 bases between the two germline ends. The germline CDR1 and CDR2 sequences are SGDLS and YYNGEE. The CDR3 is 17 amino acids. The CDR3 loop reads CASSVDPLKTPYNEQFF. CDR3 nucleotide sequence: TGTGCCAGCAGCGTAGATCCCCTGAAGACCCCCTACAATGAGCAGTTCTTC.

In this sample, this clonotype turned up many times. This chain joins TRBV5-1 and TRBJ1-1; the D gene is possibly TRBD1 (5 bases). The CDR3 covers 13 residues. In germline, CDR1 is SGHRS, CDR2 YFSETQ. Trimming shortened V by 8 bases and J by 0 bases, and 11 bases separated the two germline ends. As DNA, the CDR3 is TGCGCCAGTTGCAGGGAACTGAACACTGAAGCTTTCTTT. Its protein product is CASCRELNTEAFF.

This chain links TRBV28 with TRBJ2-7, with 15 nucleotides matching TRBD2. This CDR3 has 19 amino acids. CDR1 is MDHEN and CDR2 is SYDVKM in the germline V gene. V lost 7 bases and J lost 2; bases outside the gene matches: 15. In DNA form, the CDR3 reads TGTGCCAGCAACCCAACGGTGAGGACTAGCGGGAGGGGAGCCTACGAGCAGTACTTC. Its translation: CASNPTVRTSGRGAYEQYF.

In its sample, this clonotype was seen once. The chain's CDR3 is CSARGYSGSLEYF. The CDR3 bases are TGCAGTGCTAGAGGTTATAGCGGGAGCCTCGAGTACTTC. This chain connects TRBV20-1 to TRBJ2-5, with TRBD2 matching 9 bases. The CDR3 consists of 13 residues. J lost 12 bases, V lost 1 base, and 9 bases had no gene match. Germline V lookup: CDR1 DFQATT, CDR2 SNEGSKA (reference sequence).